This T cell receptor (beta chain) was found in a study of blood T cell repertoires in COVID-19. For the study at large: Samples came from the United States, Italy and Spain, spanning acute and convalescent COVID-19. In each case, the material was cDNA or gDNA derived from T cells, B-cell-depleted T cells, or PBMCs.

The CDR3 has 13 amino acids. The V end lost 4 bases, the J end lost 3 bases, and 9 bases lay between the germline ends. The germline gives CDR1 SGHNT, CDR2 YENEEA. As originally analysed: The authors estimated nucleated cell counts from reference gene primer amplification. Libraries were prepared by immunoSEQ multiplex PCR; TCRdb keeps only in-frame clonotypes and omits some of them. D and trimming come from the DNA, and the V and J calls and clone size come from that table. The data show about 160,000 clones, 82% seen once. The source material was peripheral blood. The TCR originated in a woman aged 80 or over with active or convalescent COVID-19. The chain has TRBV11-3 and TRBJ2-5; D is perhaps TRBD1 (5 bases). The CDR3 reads CASSSSGKETQYF. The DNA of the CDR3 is TGTGCCAGCAGCTCATCAGGGAAAGAGACCCAGTACTTC. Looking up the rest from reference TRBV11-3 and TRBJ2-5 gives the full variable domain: EAGVVQSPRYKIIEKKQPVAFWCNPISGHNTLYWYLQNLGQGPELLIRYENEEAVDDSQLPKDRFSAERLKGVDSTLKIQPAELGDSAVYLCASSSSGKETQYFGPGTRLLVL.